The 13 T cell receptor beta chains below were found in one sample sequenced in a study of CD8 T cells in ankylosing spondylitis. General study points: Roughly eight highly homologous variants made up a TCR beta motif that seemed to typify ankylosing spondylitis blood.

TCRdb re-analysed the 5' RACE reads in MiXCR, keeping a single row per CDR3 protein. The table includes about 330,000 distinct CDR3 sequences, approximately 8.2% detected once. These receptors' antigens are unknown. The source material was blood, either unsorted or a sorted T cell fraction (not recorded which). These receptors were taken from a male donor with ankylosing spondylitis.

This clonotype was seen more than once but under ten times. This sequence joins TRBV5-1 and TRBJ2-2; the D gene is possibly TRBD1 (5 bases). V was trimmed by 2 bases and J by 4 bases, leaving 12 bases between them. CDR1 and CDR2 (germline): SGHRS, YFSETQ. This CDR3 region has 15 residues. The CDR3 here is CASSFVRQRTGELFF. The DNA for the CDR3 is TGCGCCAGCAGCTTTGTGAGACAGCGCACCGGGGAGCTGTTTTTT.

This clonotype has a count of ten or more. V gene TRBV11-3 combines with J gene TRBJ2-7, with 7 bases aligning to TRBD1. Germline V gives CDR1 SGHNT, CDR2 YENEEA. Trimming removed 5 bases from V and 1 base from J; junction bases left unmatched: 5. The length of the CDR3 is 14 residues. Here the CDR3 reads CASSTRDRSYEQYF. CDR3 bases: TGTGCCAGCAGCACAAGGGACAGATCCTACGAGCAGTACTTC. Filled out from reference TRBV11-3 and TRBJ2-7, the complete variable domain reads EAGVVQSPRYKIIEKKQPVAFWCNPISGHNTLYWYLQNLGQGPELLIRYENEEAVDDSQLPKDRFSAERLKGVDSTLKIQPAELGDSAVYLCASSTRDRSYEQYFGPGTRLTVT.

This clonotype was recorded a few times. The V call is TRBV29-1, the J call TRBJ2-7; perhaps D is TRBD1 or TRBD2 (7 bases each). The CDR3 totals 13 residues. Germline-derived CDR1 and CDR2 are SQVTM and ANQGSEA. Trimming stripped 7 bases from V and 4 bases from J, with 17 bases between. CDR3 nucleotide sequence: TGCAGCGCTGGGGAGGGGGCGCGTTACGAGCAGTACTTC. Encoded protein: CSAGEGARYEQYF.

This clonotype was picked up many times. The chain recombines TRBV11-2 with TRBJ2-3; TRBD2 matches at 9 bases. Looked up from germline, CDR1 is SGHAT and CDR2 is FQNNGV. The CDR3 extends over 18 amino acids. V lost 4 bases and J lost 6; bases outside the gene matches: 17. The CDR3 sequence: CASSSSGRLAGTADTQYF. The DNA for the CDR3 is TGTGCCAGCAGCTCTAGTGGGCGGCTAGCGGGAACGGCGGATACGCAGTATTTT.

The V gene is TRBV6-5, the J gene TRBJ2-2; D is perhaps TRBD2 (6 bases). CDR1 and CDR2 from the germline V gene are MNHEY and SVGAGI. The germline V and J ends were trimmed by 2 bases and 1 base, with 8 bases remaining between them. This CDR3 has 15 residues. Written as DNA, the CDR3 is TGTGCCAGCAGTTACAGGGGAGGGAACACCGGGGAGCTGTTTTTT. Protein product: CASSYRGGNTGELFF.

The chain links TRBV2 to TRBJ2-5; tentative D call: TRBD1 (6 bases). In germline, CDR1 is SNHLY, CDR2 FYNNEI. V was pared by 9 bases and J by 0 bases, with 11 bases between. This CDR3 is 13 amino acids long. CDR3 nucleotide sequence: TGTGCCAGTAAGGACAGCTACCAAGAGACCCAGTACTTC. It translates to CASKDSYQETQYF.

The chain links TRBV20-1 to TRBJ2-7, with TRBD2 matching 12 bases. The CDR3 extends over 13 amino acids. Germline CDR1 is DFQATT and CDR2 is SNEGSKA (reference sequence). Trimming removed 5 bases from V and 2 bases from J; junction bases left unmatched: 1. CDR3 bases: TGCAGTGCTCGACTAGCGGGAGCCTACGAGCAGTACTTC. Protein sequence: CSARLAGAYEQYF.

This clonotype has more than one count but fewer than ten. The rearrangement uses TRBV24-1 and TRBJ2-3; 8 bases line up with TRBD2. The CDR3 covers 16 residues. CDR1 KGHDR and CDR2 SFDVKD come from the germline V gene. Trimming removed 0 bases from V and 1 base from J; junction bases left unmatched: 2. In nucleotides, the CDR3 is TGTGCCACCAGTGATTTGTGGCGGGAGGGCACAGATACGCAGTATTTT. It codes for CATSDLWREGTDTQYF.

In its sample, this clonotype was seen many times. An end of the junction does not agree with germline; a read error may underlie this. The V call is TRBV12-3 or TRBV12-4, the J call TRBJ2-1, with D possibly matching TRBD2 (6 bases). This CDR3 is 15 amino acids long. The CDR3 DNA is TGTGCCAGCAGCTTAGTCAACCTCGGGGGAAGTGAGCAGTTCTTC. Its translation is CASSLVNLGGSEQFF.

This clonotype was detected many times. The chain links TRBV19 to TRBJ1-4; D unresolved. CDR1 and CDR2 from the germline V gene are LNHDA and SQIVND (reference sequence). Trimming took 5 bases from V and 8 from J, leaving 15 bases between them. The CDR3 totals 14 residues. The CDR3 reads CASSADGLGEKLFF. CDR3 nucleotide sequence: TGTGCCAGTAGTGCGGACGGTCTTGGGGAAAAACTGTTTTTT.

This chain links TRBV12-3 or TRBV12-4 with TRBJ1-6; D perhaps matches TRBD1 (5 bases). Trimming left V 3 bases short and J 5 bases short, with 11 bases between. This CDR3 has 15 amino acids. The CDR3 spells CASSFGTEDNSPLHF. The CDR3, as DNA: TGTGCCAGCAGTTTCGGGACGGAAGATAATTCACCCCTCCACTTT.

This clonotype was detected only a few times. The rearrangement joins TRBV7-3 to TRBJ2-3; D is perhaps TRBD1 (5 bases). The CDR3 has 14 residues. The V gene's germline CDR1 is SGHTA and CDR2 FQGTGA. Trimming removed 4 bases from V and 4 bases from J, with 12 bases in between. For the CDR3, the DNA is TGTGCCAGCAGCTCAACAGTAGGGGCAGATACGCAGTATTTT. Amino acids: CASSSTVGADTQYF.

This clonotype was counted at least ten times. The chain links TRBV12-3 or TRBV12-4 to TRBJ2-4; perhaps TRBD1 as D (5 bases). The CDR3 contains 12 residues. The germline V and J ends were trimmed by 1 base and 9 bases, with 7 bases remaining between them. CDR3 loop: CASSLGTGIQYF. The CDR3 DNA follows: TGTGCCAGCAGTTTAGGAACAGGCATTCAGTACTTC.